The rows below give T cell receptor beta chains drawn from one sample of a study of blood T cell repertoires in COVID-19. The assay was immunoSEQ multiplex PCR, and TCRdb's table has in-frame clones only and misses some. The sample has approximately 77,000 clones, more than 80% seen once. Material for sequencing was peripheral blood. These TCRs come from a man between 25 and 39 years old with acute or convalescent COVID-19. Each CDR3 is given with its conserved first and last residue. A D gene is named only where the DNA matches it firmly. Some rows have no size entry. The others give once, few or many, or a class for an expanded clone.

size	J	D	V	CDR3	DNA
NA	TRBJ2-2	TRBD2	TRBV18	CASSPGLVNTGELFF	TGTGCCAGCTCACCGGGACTAGTTAACACCGGGGAGCTGTTTTTT
NA	TRBJ2-2	TRBD1	TRBV5-1	CASSSNPFPGQGPGELFF	TGCGCCAGCAGCTCGAACCCCTTTCCGGGACAGGGACCCGGGGAGCTGTTTTTT
NA	TRBJ2-2	NA	TRBV7-2	CASSLPSTGELFF	TGTGCCAGCAGCTTACCCAGCACCGGGGAGCTGTTTTTT
NA	TRBJ1-5	NA	TRBV5-3	CARSLADSASNQPQHF	TGTGCCAGAAGCTTGGCGGACAGTGCTAGCAATCAGCCCCAGCATTTT
NA	TRBJ2-2	TRBD1	TRBV18	CASSQTGGNTGELFF	TGTGCCAGCTCACAGACAGGGGGCAACACCGGGGAGCTGTTTTTT
NA	TRBJ2-7	TRBD2	TRBV7-8	CASSSGTNYYEQYF	TGTGCCAGCAGCTCAGGGACTAACTACTACGAGCAGTACTTC
NA	TRBJ2-1	NA	TRBV4-3	CASSQDIGDKRFF	TGCGCCAGCAGCCAAGATATTGGGGACAAAAGGTTCTTC
NA	TRBJ1-5	TRBD1	TRBV7-2	CASSSTGLDQPQHF	TGTGCCAGCAGCTCGACAGGGTTGGATCAGCCCCAGCATTTT
NA	TRBJ1-1	NA	TRBV7-9	CASSLEGTGEAFF	TGTGCCAGCAGCTTAGAGGGAACGGGGGAAGCTTTCTTT
NA	TRBJ2-6	NA	TRBV7-8	CASSTIQVSGANVLTF	TGTGCCAGCAGCACGATACAGGTCTCTGGGGCCAACGTCCTGACTTTC
NA	TRBJ2-3	NA	TRBV7-3	CASSSRGTDTQYF	TGTGCCAGCAGCTCCCGTGGCACAGATACGCAGTATTTT
NA	TRBJ2-2	NA	TRBV5-8	CASSFYANTGELFF	TGTGCCAGCAGCTTCTACGCGAACACCGGGGAGCTGTTTTTT
NA	TRBJ2-2	NA	TRBV7-2	CASSLVLPGELFF	TGTGCCAGCAGCTTAGTACTTCCCGGGGAGCTGTTTTTT
NA	TRBJ2-1	NA	TRBV18	CASSPMGRGDNEQFF	TGTGCCAGCTCACCAATGGGCAGGGGGGACAATGAGCAGTTCTTC
NA	TRBJ2-1	TRBD2	TRBV19	CASSIVSTSGHNEQFF	TGTGCCAGTAGTATAGTCTCGACTAGCGGGCACAATGAGCAGTTCTTC
few	TRBJ2-3	NA	TRBV5-6	CASSFFGSTSIDTQYF	TGTGCCAGCAGCTTTTTTGGGTCAACTAGCATAGATACGCAGTATTTT
NA	TRBJ1-1	NA	TRBV3-1/TRBV3-2	CASSLRGGQSLEAFF	TGTGCCAGCAGCCTCAGGGGTGGACAGAGTCTTGAAGCTTTCTTT
NA	TRBJ2-3	NA	TRBV18	CASSPTTGSDTQYF	TGTGCCAGCTCACCTACCACAGGGTCAGATACGCAGTATTTT
NA	TRBJ2-7	TRBD1	TRBV4-1	CASSQGWTGPYEQYF	TGCGCCAGCAGCCAAGGATGGACAGGTCCCTACGAGCAGTACTTC
NA	TRBJ2-2	TRBD1	TRBV6-5	CASRRDRGLTGELFF	TGTGCCAGCAGACGAGACAGGGGGCTCACCGGGGAGCTGTTTTTT
NA	TRBJ2-2	TRBD1	TRBV10-3	CAISELGQVNTGELFF	TGTGCCATCAGTGAGTTGGGACAGGTGAACACCGGGGAGCTGTTTTTT
NA	TRBJ1-1	NA	TRBV19	CASSTGNTEAFF	TGTGCCAGTAGTACAGGGAACACTGAAGCTTTCTTT
once	TRBJ1-1	NA	TRBV19	CASSIIGGLTEAFF	TGTGCCAGTAGTATTATCGGGGGGCTAACTGAAGCTTTCTTT
NA	TRBJ1-1	TRBD1	TRBV2	CASSAEDRVERGAFF	TGTGCCAGCAGTGCTGAGGACAGGGTAGAGAGGGGAGCTTTCTTT
NA	TRBJ2-1	TRBD2	TRBV6-6	CASTGGLGSYNEQFF	TGTGCCAGCACGGGGGGGCTTGGCTCCTACAATGAGCAGTTCTTC
NA	TRBJ2-1	TRBD2	TRBV2	CASSKTPGLAGNEQFF	TGTGCCAGCAGTAAAACCCCAGGACTAGCGGGAAATGAGCAGTTCTTC
NA	TRBJ2-1	TRBD2	TRBV5-5	CASSYGTSGSWDEQFF	TGTGCCAGCAGCTACGGGACTAGCGGGAGTTGGGATGAGCAGTTCTTC
NA	TRBJ2-7	TRBD1	TRBV7-2	CASSRGQGVYF	TGTGCCAGCAGTCGCGGACAGGGGGTTTACTTC
NA	TRBJ1-5	TRBD1	TRBV28	CASRMGQGNQPQHF	TGTGCCAGCAGGATGGGACAGGGTAATCAGCCCCAGCATTTT
NA	TRBJ2-7	TRBD2	TRBV18	CASSPPTSATYEQYF	TGTGCCAGCTCACCACCGACTAGCGCAACCTACGAGCAGTACTTC
once	TRBJ2-2	NA	TRBV25-1	CASSETRPNTGELFF	TGTGCCAGCAGTGAGACACGTCCAAACACCGGGGAGCTGTTTTTT
NA	TRBJ2-3	NA	TRBV6-5	CASSYSDRGTDTQYF	TGTGCCAGCAGTTACTCGGACAGAGGCACAGATACGCAGTATTTT
few	TRBJ2-2	NA	TRBV24-1	CATSGLIGGARTGELFF	TGTGCCACCAGTGGACTCATAGGGGGGGCGAGGACCGGGGAGCTGTTTTTT
NA	TRBJ1-2	TRBD1	TRBV5-6	CASNTGHRGPRGYTF	TGTGCCAGCAACACCGGACACAGGGGTCCCCGGGGCTACACCTTC
NA	TRBJ1-1	TRBD1	TRBV6-2/TRBV6-3	CASSSPGQGRSEAFF	TGTGCCAGCAGTTCTCCGGGACAGGGAAGAAGTGAAGCTTTCTTT